The 7 T cell receptor beta chains below were found in one sample sequenced in a study of CD8+CD57+ T cells in acquired aplastic anemia. CD8+CD57+ cell expansion, shown by flow cytometry, had occurred in the patients selected for sequencing. Genomic DNA served as template for TCR beta VDJ and CDR3 profiling. MiXCR was run by TCRdb on the reads, yielding one entry per CDR3 protein. This table holds roughly 200,000 distinct CDR3 sequences, roughly 60% found once. Sequenced material: sorted CD4+, CD8+, or CD8+CD57+ T cells (not recorded which) from PBMCs. Receptors originate from a human donor with aplastic anemia.

This clonotype was counted between two and nine times. V is TRBV29-1 and J is TRBJ1-2, with a tentative D call TRBD1 (6 bases). Trimming stripped 3 bases from V and 3 bases from J, with 20 bases between. The CDR3 is 16 amino acids. CDR1 is SQVTM, CDR2 ANQGSEA, per germline. CDR3 coding DNA: TGCAGCGTTGAGAATGCTGGTCAGGACAGCCACTATGGCTACACCTTC. Protein sequence: CSVENAGQDSHYGYTF.

The V gene is TRBV7-8, the J gene TRBJ2-7, with 7 bases fitting TRBD2. The V segment lost 4 bases and the J segment 2 bases; nucleotides outside the gene matches: 8. Germline V gene data show CDR1 as SGHVS and CDR2 as FQNEAQ. The CDR3 runs 15 residues. Here the CDR3 reads CASSYGLEDTYEQYF. CDR3 sequence (DNA): TGTGCCAGCAGCTACGGACTAGAAGATACCTACGAGCAGTACTTC.

V usage is TRBV7-2 and J usage is TRBJ2-2; the D is unclear. The CDR3 spans 14 residues. The germline V and J ends were trimmed by 3 bases and 1 base, with 6 bases remaining between them. The V gene's germline CDR1 is SGHTA and CDR2 FQGNSA. CDR3: CASSFAENTGELFF. The CDR3, as DNA: TGTGCCAGCAGCTTCGCCGAGAACACCGGGGAGCTGTTTTTT.

This clonotype was seen at least ten times. This chain joins TRBV7-9 and TRBJ2-4; D unresolved. The CDR3 contains 15 residues. Trimming shortened V by 2 bases and J by 0 bases, and 8 bases separated the two germline ends. Germline V gene data show CDR1 as SEHNR and CDR2 as FQNEAQ (reference sequence). CDR3 amino acids: CASSLSGLAKNIQYF. For the CDR3, the DNA is TGTGCCAGCAGCTTATCTGGTCTAGCCAAAAACATTCAGTACTTC.

This clonotype was observed a single time. This rearrangement joins TRBV20-1 to TRBJ2-2; unclear D gene. The V and J ends lost 1 base and 2 bases respectively, with 5 bases between them. This CDR3 is built from 13 residues. Germline CDR1 and CDR2: DFQATT and SNEGSKA (reference sequence). The CDR3 region is CSARAENTGELFF. The CDR3, as DNA: TGCAGTGCTAGAGCCGAAAACACCGGGGAGCTGTTTTTT.

The rearrangement links TRBV5-1 to TRBJ1-2; 8 bases align to TRBD1. CDR3 size: 15 residues. Looked up from germline, CDR1 is SGHRS and CDR2 is YFSETQ. The junction had 10 bases not matched to a gene; V was cut back by 5 bases and J by 4 bases. DNA of the CDR3: TGCGCCAGCAGAACCGGACAGGGTAGCCTCTATGGCTACACCTTC. Protein product: CASRTGQGSLYGYTF.

Points on this clonotype: One end of the junction varies from germline; a read error may be responsible. The chain employs TRBV7-9 and TRBJ2-7; no firm D call. There are 13 residues in the CDR3. From germline, CDR1 is SEHNR and CDR2 FQNEAQ (reference sequence). The CDR3 bases are TGCGCCAGCAGCCATGGTTCTTCTAACGAGCAGTACTTC. Amino acid sequence: CASSHGSSNEQYF.